Below are 23 T cell receptor beta chains sequenced from a single sample in a study of blood T cell repertoires in COVID-19. Sequenced by immunoSEQ multiplex PCR; TCRdb stores in-frame clones only, minus some. The data contain a few hundred thousand clones, just over 90% of them singletons. Sequencing was performed on PBMCs or T cells enriched from blood (not recorded which). These receptors were collected from a woman between 40 and 50 years old who had been exposed to COVID-19.

The chain links TRBV19 to TRBJ2-1, with a possible D match to TRBD2 (6 bases). The germline CDR1 and CDR2 sequences are LNHDA and SQIVND (reference sequence). V was pared by 6 bases and J by 5 bases, with 26 bases between. There are 18 residues in the CDR3. For the CDR3, the DNA is TGTGCCAGTAGCGATCGTGAAGGGGCTAGCGCAAGAAACAATGAGCAGTTCTTC. This sequence encodes CASSDREGASARNNEQFF. The full variable domain, in which reference TRBV19 and TRBJ2-1 provide the parts outside the CDR3, is DGGITQSPKYLFRKEGQNVTLSCEQNLNHDAMYWYRQDPGQGLRLIYYSQIVNDFQKGDIAEGYSVSREKKESFPLTVTSAQKNPTAFYLCASSDREGASARNNEQFFGPGTRLTVL.

V is TRBV24-1 and J is TRBJ1-2; 7 bases align to TRBD1. V was clipped by 5 bases and J by 4 bases; unmatched bases: 9. This CDR3 is 15 amino acids long. Germline V CDR1 and CDR2: KGHDR, SFDVKD. The CDR3 sequence: CATSGGTASAYGYTF. The CDR3 nucleotides read TGTGCCACCAGTGGCGGGACAGCCTCGGCCTATGGCTACACCTTC.

V and J are TRBV30 and TRBJ1-2; TRBD1 matches 7 bases. Germline CDR1 reads GTSNPN; CDR2 reads SVGIG (reference sequence). V was clipped by 2 bases and J by 4 bases; unmatched bases: 10. There are 15 residues in the CDR3. The CDR3 DNA reads as TGTGCCTGGAGTACCCTCGGGGCAGGGGGCTATGGCTACACCTTC. Translating it yields CAWSTLGAGGYGYTF.

The chain is built from TRBV11-3 and TRBJ1-1; a weak D match, TRBD1 (5 bases). The CDR3 has 13 amino acids. CDR1 is SGHNT, CDR2 YENEEA, per germline. V was pared by 3 bases and J by 8 bases, with 13 bases between. The CDR3 DNA sequence: TGTGCCAGCAGCTTTGGCCAGGGTGCGGAAGCTTTCTTT. Encoded protein: CASSFGQGAEAFF.

The chain couples TRBV9 to TRBJ1-2, with 7 bases that match TRBD1. Per germline, CDR1 SGDLS and CDR2 YYNGEE. V lost 0 bases to trimming and J lost 5 bases; unmatched junction nucleotides: 4. The CDR3 is 14 residues long. This CDR3 reads CASSVGTGVYGYTF. In DNA, the CDR3 is TGTGCCAGCAGCGTAGGGACAGGTGTATATGGCTACACCTTC.

The chain couples TRBV19 to TRBJ2-6, with D perhaps matching TRBD1 (6 bases). Deletions cut 8 bases from V and 0 bases from J, with 17 bases between. CDR1 is LNHDA and CDR2 is SQIVND in the germline V gene (reference sequence). The CDR3 totals 17 residues. The CDR3 DNA follows: TGTGCCAGTGCAGACCGGACAGCTGGCTCTGGGGCCAACGTCCTGACTTTC. Protein product: CASADRTAGSGANVLTF.

CDR3: CSVRDRGRNTEAFF. CDR3 in DNA: TGCAGCGTTAGAGACAGGGGAAGGAACACTGAAGCTTTCTTT. The rearrangement uses TRBV29-1 and TRBJ1-1, with 8 bases identical to TRBD1. There are 14 residues in the CDR3. The germline V gene encodes CDR1 SQVTM and CDR2 ANQGSEA. The V gene end was trimmed by 5 bases and the J gene end by 1 base; junction bases not matched to a gene: 6.

The chain is built from TRBV11-2 and TRBJ2-2; 7 bases are a match to TRBD2. Germline CDR1 reads SGHAT; CDR2 reads FQNNGV. CDR3 length equals 17 residues. The V and J ends lost 4 bases and 1 base, in that order; junction bases with no gene match: 9. CDR3 DNA sequence: TGTGCCAGCAGCTCACCGTCGCCGGGAGGGAACACCGGGGAGCTGTTTTTT. Amino acid sequence: CASSSPSPGGNTGELFF. The full variable domain, completed using reference TRBV11-2 and TRBJ2-2, is EAGVAQSPRYKIIEKRQSVAFWCNPISGHATLYWYQQILGQGPKLLIQFQNNGVVDDSQLPKDRFSAERLKGVDSTLKIQPAKLEDSAVYLCASSSPSPGGNTGELFFGEGSRLTVL.

The V and J genes are TRBV24-1 and TRBJ2-5; 9 bases line up with TRBD2. CDR3 length: 15 amino acids. The germline gives CDR1 KGHDR, CDR2 SFDVKD. Trimming cost V 3 bases and J 5 bases; bases outside gene matches: 6. This CDR3 reads CATSDSGGTGETQYF. The CDR3 nucleotides are TGTGCCACCAGTGATAGCGGGGGGACGGGGGAGACCCAGTACTTC.

This clone appeared a few times. This sequence joins TRBV6-5 and TRBJ2-2; tentative D call: TRBD2 (5 bases). CDR3 length: 15 amino acids. Germline CDR1 reads MNHEY; CDR2 reads SVGAGI. With 8 bases removed from V and 0 bases from J, the gap between germline ends came to 13 bases. CDR3 residues: CASFRRGTNTGELFF. The CDR3 bases are TGTGCCAGCTTTAGAAGAGGGACGAACACCGGGGAGCTGTTTTTT.

This clone was counted only a few times. The rearrangement links TRBV24-1 to TRBJ2-2; 7 nucleotides agree with TRBD1. From germline, CDR1 is KGHDR and CDR2 SFDVKD. V lost 8 bases and J lost 1; bases outside the gene matches: 0. This CDR3 is built from 13 residues. The chain's CDR3 is CATNRGNTGELFF. CDR3 coding DNA: TGTGCCACCAACAGGGGGAACACCGGGGAGCTGTTTTTT.

The chain is built from TRBV5-1 and TRBJ1-6; D gene ambiguous. Looked up from germline, CDR1 is SGHRS and CDR2 is YFSETQ. This CDR3 has 18 amino acids. V was pared by 0 bases and J by 0 bases, with 13 bases between. Here the CDR3 DNA reads TGCGCCAGCAGCTTGGCAGAAACGCGGAGCTCCTATAATTCACCCCTCCACTTT. Translated: CASSLAETRSSYNSPLHF. The full variable domain, its missing parts supplied by reference TRBV5-1 and TRBJ1-6, is KAGVTQTPRYLIKTRGQQVTLSCSPISGHRSVSWYQQTPGQGLQFLFEYFSETQRNKGNFPGRFSGRQFSNSRSEMNVSTLELGDSALYLCASSLAETRSSYNSPLHFGNGTRLTVT.

This clone was seen once. The rearrangement joins TRBV4-2 to TRBJ2-2, with 7 positions matching TRBD2. The J segment lost 1 base and the V segment lost 0 bases, leaving 2 bases of the junction unmatched. CDR3 size: 16 residues. Germline values: CDR1 LGHNA, CDR2 YNFKEQ. The CDR3 region is CASSQDSGENTGELFF. The CDR3, as DNA: TGTGCCAGCAGCCAAGACAGCGGGGAGAACACCGGGGAGCTGTTTTTT.

The chain recombines TRBV6-2 or TRBV6-3 with TRBJ1-6, with TRBD1 identical over 9 bases. V dropped 2 bases and J dropped 6; count of bases not matched to a gene: 5. Germline-derived CDR1 and CDR2 are MNHEY and SVGEGT. The CDR3 totals 16 residues. The CDR3 nucleotides are TGTGCCAGCAGTTACGGGGACAGGGCGAGTAATTCACCCCTCCACTTT. Translating it yields CASSYGDRASNSPLHF.

The rearrangement uses TRBV18 and TRBJ1-6, with TRBD1 matching over 9 bases. Germline loops: CDR1 KGHSH, CDR2 LQKENI. J gave up 7 bases and V 3 bases, and 7 bases lay outside the gene matches. This CDR3 comprises 16 residues. The CDR3 reads CASSPNPGQGNSPLHF. The DNA for the CDR3 is TGTGCCAGCTCACCCAACCCGGGACAGGGAAATTCACCCCTCCACTTT.

The chain is built from TRBV30 and TRBJ1-1; TRBD1 is a possible D gene (6 bases). Germline V lookup: CDR1 GTSNPN, CDR2 SVGIG (reference sequence). The CDR3 sequence is 12 residues long. V was trimmed by 5 bases and J by 1 base, leaving 8 bases between them. CDR3: CAWDRWNTEAFF. The DNA for the CDR3 is TGTGCCTGGGACAGGTGGAACACTGAAGCTTTCTTT.

This clone was seen a single time. The gene calls are TRBV4-1 and TRBJ2-4; the D gene is possibly TRBD1 (5 bases). There are 15 residues in the CDR3. Trimming shortened V by 4 bases and J by 2 bases, and 12 bases separated the two germline ends. Germline V CDR1 and CDR2: MGHRA, YSYEKL. DNA of the CDR3: TGCGCCAGCAGCCGAGAGACAGTTCCCAAAAACATTCAGTACTTC. This encodes CASSRETVPKNIQYF.

V is TRBV7-2 and J is TRBJ2-7; 8 positions match TRBD2. Per germline, CDR1 SGHTA and CDR2 FQGNSA. The CDR3 has 15 amino acids. The J segment lost 6 bases and the V segment lost 1 base, leaving 8 bases of the junction unmatched. The CDR3 DNA is TGTGCCAGCAGCTTAGGGTACGGGAGGGCTAGCGAGCAGTACTTC. Its protein is CASSLGYGRASEQYF. The full variable domain, rest sourced from reference TRBV7-2 and TRBJ2-7, is GAGVSQSPSNKVTEKGKDVELRCDPISGHTALYWYRQSLGQGLEFLIYFQGNSAPDKSGLPSDRFSAERTGGSVSTLTIQRTQQEDSAVYLCASSLGYGRASEQYFGPGTRLTVT.

The chain couples TRBV6-5 to TRBJ1-1, with 9 nucleotides matching TRBD1. CDR3 length equals 11 residues. Looked up from germline, CDR1 is MNHEY and CDR2 is SVGAGI. V shed 7 bases and J 10 bases; nucleotides not matched to a gene: 4. The CDR3 loop is CASNRGPGAFF. Written as DNA, the CDR3 is TGTGCCAGCAACAGGGGGCCTGGAGCTTTCTTT.

V is TRBV10-3 and J is TRBJ2-1; no definite D call. The V gene lost 2 bases and the J gene lost 5 bases, with 7 bases spanning the gap. Germline V CDR1 and CDR2: ENHRY, SYGVKD. The CDR3 is 13 residues long. The CDR3 nucleotides are TGTGCCATCAGTGAGGTCCCAGACAATGAGCAGTTCTTC. Translated, it gives CAISEVPDNEQFF.

The rearrangement links TRBV5-4 to TRBJ2-1; 12 bases agree with TRBD1. This CDR3 is 15 amino acids long. Germline V gene data show CDR1 as SGHNT and CDR2 as YYREEE (reference sequence). V was pared by 0 bases and J by 9 bases, with 4 bases of the junction left unmatched. The CDR3 DNA is TGTGCCAGCAGCTTGGTGGGGACAGGGGGCACTGAGCAGTTCTTC. Its translation: CASSLVGTGGTEQFF.

This clone came up once. The rearrangement uses TRBV7-2 and TRBJ1-4, with 8 positions matching TRBD1. This CDR3 region has 15 residues. CDR1 is SGHTA and CDR2 is FQGNSA in the germline V gene. V was clipped by 3 bases and J by 5 bases; unmatched bases: 5. This CDR3 reads CASSFGTGPNEKLFF. As DNA, the CDR3 is TGTGCCAGCAGCTTTGGGACAGGCCCAAATGAAAAACTGTTTTTT.

The chain is built from TRBV10-1 and TRBJ2-2, with D possibly being TRBD2 (5 bases). The V and J ends lost 4 bases and 1 base respectively, with 7 bases between them. Germline CDR1 reads WNHNN; CDR2 reads SYGVQD (reference sequence). This CDR3 contains 14 residues. The CDR3 DNA is TGCGCCAGCAGTGGGAGCGGGAACACCGGGGAGCTGTTTTTT. Translated, it gives CASSGSGNTGELFF.